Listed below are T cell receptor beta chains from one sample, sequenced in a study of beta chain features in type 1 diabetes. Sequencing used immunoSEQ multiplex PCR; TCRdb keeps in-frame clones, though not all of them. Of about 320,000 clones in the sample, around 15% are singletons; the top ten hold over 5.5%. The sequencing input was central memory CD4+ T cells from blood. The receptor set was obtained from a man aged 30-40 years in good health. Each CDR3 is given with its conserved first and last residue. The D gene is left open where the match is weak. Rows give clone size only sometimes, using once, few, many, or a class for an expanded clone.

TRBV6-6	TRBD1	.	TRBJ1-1	CASSYSARGAEAFF	TGTGCCAGCAGTTACTCGGCCAGGGGGGCTGAAGCTTTCTTT
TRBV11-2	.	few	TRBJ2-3	CASSTTAGDTQYF	TGTGCCAGCAGCACTACGGCGGGAGATACGCAGTATTTT
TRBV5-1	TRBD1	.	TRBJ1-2	CASSLGGTGGEGYTF	TGCGCCAGCAGCTTGGGAGGGACAGGGGGAGAAGGCTACACCTTC
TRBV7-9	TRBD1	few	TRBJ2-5	CASSLDTGGWKETQYF	TGTGCCAGCAGCTTAGATACAGGGGGCTGGAAAGAGACCCAGTACTTC
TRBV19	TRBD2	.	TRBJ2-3	CASSIYSGASTDTQYF	TGTGCCAGTAGTATTTACAGCGGGGCTAGCACAGATACGCAGTATTTT
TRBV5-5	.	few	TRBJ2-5	CASSFRGGREETQYF	TGTGCCAGCAGCTTTCGTGGCGGCCGCGAAGAGACCCAGTACTTC
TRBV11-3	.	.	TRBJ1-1	CASSLEDSTEAFF	TGTGCCAGCAGCTTAGAAGACTCCACTGAAGCTTTCTTT
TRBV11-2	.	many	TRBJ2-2	CASSLVGLGGELFF	TGTGCCAGCAGTCTTGTGGGGCTTGGCGGGGAGCTGTTTTTT
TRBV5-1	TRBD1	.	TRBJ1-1	CASSFQGALTEAFF	TGCGCCAGCAGCTTCCAGGGGGCGTTGACTGAAGCTTTCTTT
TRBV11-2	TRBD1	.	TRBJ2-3	CASSVGTGGTDTQYF	TGTGCCAGCAGCGTCGGGACAGGGGGGACAGATACGCAGTATTTT
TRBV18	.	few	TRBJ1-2	CASSPAGDGYTF	TGTGCCAGCTCACCCGCCGGGGATGGCTACACCTTC
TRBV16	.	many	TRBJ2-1	CASSWDNSYNEQFF	TGTGCCAGCTCTTGGGATAACTCCTACAATGAGCAGTTCTTC
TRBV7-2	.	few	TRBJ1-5	CASSLEWYQPQHF	TGTGCCAGCAGCTTAGAATGGTATCAGCCCCAGCATTTT
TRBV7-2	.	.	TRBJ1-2	CASSLEAGHGYTF	TGTGCCAGCAGCTTAGAGGCGGGCCATGGCTACACCTTC
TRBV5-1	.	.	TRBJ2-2	CASSLEPGGSTGELFF	TGCGCCAGCAGCTTGGAACCAGGGGGGAGCACCGGGGAGCTGTTTTTT
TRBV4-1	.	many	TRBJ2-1	CASAFRNEQFF	TGCGCCAGCGCTTTCCGAAATGAGCAGTTCTTC
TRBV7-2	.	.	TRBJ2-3	CASSLGPRGVDTQYF	TGTGCCAGCAGCTTAGGTCCTAGGGGCGTAGATACGCAGTATTTT
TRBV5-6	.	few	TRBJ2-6	CASSLWGGSLLSGANVLTF	TGTGCCAGCAGCTTGTGGGGTGGCAGTTTACTCTCTGGGGCCAACGTCCTGACTTTC
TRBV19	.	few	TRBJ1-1	CASSRQANTEAFF	TGTGCCAGTAGTCGGCAGGCGAACACTGAAGCTTTCTTT
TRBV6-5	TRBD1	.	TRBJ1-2	CASSPDRGLGGYTF	TGTGCCAGCAGTCCGGACAGGGGGCTAGGTGGCTACACCTTC
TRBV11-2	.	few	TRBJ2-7	CASSLGGARDEQYF	TGTGCCAGCAGCTTAGGTGGGGCCAGGGACGAGCAGTACTTC
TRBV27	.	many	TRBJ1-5	CASSLRAGWNQPQHF	TGTGCCAGCAGTTTACGTGCAGGGTGGAATCAGCCCCAGCATTTT
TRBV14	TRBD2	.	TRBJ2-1	CASSQVRGVNYNEQFF	TGTGCCAGCAGCCAAGTTCGGGGGGTCAATTACAATGAGCAGTTCTTC
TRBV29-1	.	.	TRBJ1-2	CSLLEGRYGYTF	TGCAGCCTACTTGAGGGGCGATATGGCTACACCTTC
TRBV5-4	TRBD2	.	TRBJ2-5	CASSLHGGQETQYF	TGTGCCAGCAGCTTGCACGGGGGGCAAGAGACCCAGTACTTC
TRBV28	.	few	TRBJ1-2	CASTTGNYGYTF	TGTGCCAGCACCACCGGTAACTATGGCTACACCTTC
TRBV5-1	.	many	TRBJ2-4	CASSLHREEPLTKNIQYF	TGCGCCAGCAGCTTGCACAGGGAAGAACCTCTGACCAAAAACATTCAGTACTTC
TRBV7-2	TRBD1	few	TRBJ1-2	CASSQNSGTANYGYTF	TGTGCCAGCAGCCAAAACTCCGGGACAGCGAACTATGGCTACACCTTC
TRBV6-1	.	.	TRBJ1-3	CASWGGNTIYF	TGTGCCAGCTGGGGTGGAAACACCATATATTTT
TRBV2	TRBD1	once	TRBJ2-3	CASSLRDRRFTDTQYF	TGTGCCAGCAGCCTCCGGGACAGGAGATTCACAGATACGCAGTATTTT
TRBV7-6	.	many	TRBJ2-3	CASSLAPGTDTQYF	TGTGCCAGCAGCTTAGCGCCTGGCACAGATACGCAGTATTTT